The entry below describes one T cell receptor (beta chain). The antigen is unknown. Germline CDR1 and CDR2: MDHEN and SYDVKM. V gave up 3 bases and J gave up 4 bases, with 6 bases separating them. This CDR3 is 12 amino acids long. The source of the sample is a study of cytomegalovirus exposure and HLA in healthy donors. Whole-study findings and limits: Later analysis revealed greater clonal expansion in HLA-associated TCR beta chains than in equally common others. According to the study, about 180 TCR beta chains were cytomegalovirus-associated.

PCR amplification relied on 60 Vbeta primers (plus 13 Jbeta primers). The method was immunoSEQ multiplex PCR; TCRdb's version includes in-frame clones alone and lacks a portion of them. Among roughly 180,000 clones listed, around 74% were seen once. The material sequenced was PBMCs. This receptor was identified in a male donor in good health and CMV-seronegative. The chain couples TRBV28 to TRBJ2-5; D call uncertain. CDR3 in DNA: TGTGCCAGCAGTTTTTGGAGAGAGACCCAGTACTTC. This sequence encodes CASSFWRETQYF.